The rows below give T cell receptor beta chains drawn from one sample of a study of neurological immune-mediated disorders. TCRdb fed the 5' RACE reads into MiXCR, producing one record per CDR3 protein. The sample consists of about 80,000 distinct CDR3 sequences, more than 5% of them appearing once. The specimen was PBMCs. These receptors all come from a woman in her sixties or seventies with multiple sclerosis. CDR3s include the opening cysteine and the closing phenylalanine or tryptophan. The order of the fields is CDR3 length, J gene, D gene, clone size, V gene, CDR3 protein, CDR3 DNA. A D gene is named only where the DNA matches it firmly. Not every row has a clone size; where given, it reads once, few, many or a size class.

17 TRBJ2-7 TRBD1 many TRBV12-3/TRBV12-4 CASSGDRGHPPSYEQYF TGTGCCAGCAGTGGGGACAGGGGGCATCCCCCTTCCTACGAGCAGTACTTC
13 TRBJ1-1 TRBD1 many TRBV5-1 CASSLERQGEAFF TGCGCCAGCAGCTTGGAACGACAGGGAGAAGCTTTCTTT
14 TRBJ1-1 TRBD1 many TRBV20-1 CSARDRGQGTEAFF TGCAGTGCTAGAGACAGGGGGCAGGGGACTGAAGCTTTCTTT
15 TRBJ1-2 . many TRBV20-1 CSARGVQGANYGYTF TGCAGTGCTAGAGGCGTGCAGGGAGCTAACTATGGCTACACCTTC
18 TRBJ2-1 TRBD2 few TRBV5-1 CASTPLSSGGPSYNEQFF TGCGCCAGCACCCCCCTTTCTAGCGGGGGACCCTCCTACAATGAGCAGTTCTTC
14 TRBJ2-3 TRBD1 many TRBV29-1 CSVAGQGVVDTQYF TGCAGCGTTGCGGGACAGGGTGTAGTAGATACGCAGTATTTT
14 TRBJ2-7 . . TRBV6-1 CASIMRGSSYEQYF TGTGCCAGCATCATGAGGGGGAGCTCCTACGAGCAGTACTTC
13 TRBJ2-1 . many TRBV6-6 CASSYPPNNEQFF TGTGCCAGCAGTTACCCGCCTAACAATGAGCAGTTCTTC
16 TRBJ2-1 TRBD1 many TRBV2 CASSTQGENRYNEQFF TGTGCCAGCAGTACTCAGGGGGAAAATAGGTACAATGAGCAGTTCTTC
18 TRBJ2-3 TRBD2 many TRBV9 CASSVFSGVAAGADTQYF TGTGCCAGCAGCGTCTTTAGCGGGGTGGCAGCAGGCGCAGATACGCAGTATTTT
15 TRBJ2-7 TRBD2 many TRBV4-1 CASSLRGSGTYEQYF TGCGCCAGCAGCCTCAGGGGTAGCGGGACCTACGAGCAGTACTTC
15 TRBJ2-1 TRBD2 many TRBV7-9 CASSLWGGTYNEQFF TGTGCCAGCAGCTTATGGGGGGGGACCTACAATGAGCAGTTCTTC
12 TRBJ2-5 . many TRBV7-9 CASSHTGETQYF TGTGCCAGCAGCCACACGGGAGAGACCCAGTACTTC
13 TRBJ2-2 . many TRBV12-3/TRBV12-4 CASRGQGSTRLFF TGTGCCAGTAGAGGGCAGGGGTCCACTAGGCTGTTTTTT
11 TRBJ1-6 . many TRBV12-3/TRBV12-4 CASSFGGPLHF TGTGCCAGCAGTTTCGGTGGACCCCTCCACTTT
15 TRBJ2-7 . . TRBV5-1 CAGSLEGNTRLEHYF TGCGCCGGCAGCTTGGAGGGGAATACGAGGTTGGAGCATTACTTC
17 TRBJ2-2 TRBD2 many TRBV20-1 CSARRAGASLNTGELFF TGCAGTGCTAGACGGGCGGGAGCGTCTTTGAACACCGGGGAGCTGTTTTTT
13 TRBJ2-5 . many TRBV20-1 CSAPDSYQETQYF TGCAGTGCCCCCGACAGCTACCAAGAGACCCAGTACTTC
14 TRBJ2-7 . many TRBV28 CASSLGGSAYEQYF TGTGCCAGCAGTTTGGGCGGGTCGGCCTACGAGCAGTACTTC